This T cell receptor (beta chain) was identified in a study of T cells in Graves' hyperthyroidism and ophthalmopathy. This clonotype was recorded many times. The antigen is undetermined. CDR1 and CDR2 from the germline V gene are SEHNR and FQNEAQ (reference sequence). The CDR3 spans 16 residues. V was clipped by 2 bases and J by 1 base; unmatched bases: 6. Using RNA transcripts as the source, TCR beta CDR3 regions were amplified. A set of HTBI primers served as the primers for a first-round RT-PCR of the TCR CDR3. One entry per CDR3 protein results from TCRdb running MiXCR on the multiplex PCR reads. Of nearly 110,000 distinct CDR3 sequences in the sample, 15% to 20% were seen once. Study-level findings and limits: Ophthalmopathy cases were set apart from stable hyperthyroidism by a 13 V-J model.

Sequenced material: blood. The chain combines TRBV7-9 with TRBJ1-1; 8 bases align to TRBD1. The receptor was isolated from a woman between 50 and 59 years old with Graves' hyperthyroidism. CDR3 region: CASSLMGQASNTEAFF. DNA of the CDR3: TGTGCCAGCAGCTTAATGGGACAGGCCTCGAACACTGAAGCTTTCTTT.